One and the same sample provided the 26 T cell receptor beta chains below, sequenced in a study of blood T cell repertoires in COVID-19. TCRdb keeps only in-frame clones here, not all; method: immunoSEQ multiplex PCR. The sample lists about 160,000 clones; 80% to 95% were seen once. Sequences were obtained from peripheral blood. The origin of the receptors is a man younger than 40 with COVID-19, enrolled during active disease.

In DNA form, the CDR3 reads TGTGCCAGCAGCTTAGACATCCAGGGCTACTACGAGCAGTACTTC. Its translation is CASSLDIQGYYEQYF. This chain joins TRBV5-5 and TRBJ2-7; tentatively, D is TRBD1 (5 bases). The CDR3 has 15 residues. Per the germline V gene, CDR1 is SGHKS and CDR2 is YYEKEE (reference sequence). The V gene lost 2 bases and the J gene lost 3 bases, with 15 bases spanning the gap.

The chain joins TRBV6-1 to TRBJ1-1, with D maybe TRBD1 (5 bases). The germline V gene encodes CDR1 MNHNS and CDR2 SASEGT. CDR3 size: 14 residues. V was trimmed by 3 bases and J by 7 bases, leaving 15 bases between them. This CDR3 reads CASSDTAGRGEAFF. The CDR3 coding sequence is TGTGCCAGCAGTGACACGGCGGGGAGGGGTGAAGCTTTCTTT.

This clone was picked up a small number of times. This CDR3 reads CASSPPTNYEQYF. DNA for the CDR3: TGTGCCAGCAGTCCCCCAACAAACTACGAGCAGTACTTC. The chain links TRBV27 to TRBJ2-7; no reliable D call. Trimming stripped 5 bases from V and 3 bases from J, with 11 bases between. Germline lookup yields CDR1 MNHEY and CDR2 SMNVEV (reference sequence). The CDR3 is made up of 13 amino acids.

The V call is TRBV5-1, the J call TRBJ2-2; 7 positions match TRBD1. With V trimmed by 3 bases and J by 7 bases, 12 bases remained unmatched. The V gene's germline CDR1 is SGHRS and CDR2 YFSETQ. CDR3 length: 16 amino acids. The CDR3 region has the DNA TGCGCCAGCAGCTCCATCCGGAACAGGGGCAGCGGGGAGCTGTTTTTT. Translation: CASSSIRNRGSGELFF.

The J gene is TRBJ2-6, the V gene TRBV6-5; possibly TRBD1 for D (5 bases). The germline V and J ends were trimmed by 4 bases and 0 bases, with 10 bases remaining between them. CDR3 size: 16 residues. Germline V gene lookup returns CDR1 MNHEY and CDR2 SVGAGI. The DNA of the CDR3 is TGTGCCAGCAGTTTAAGGGGCTCCTCTGGGGCCAACGTCCTGACTTTC. It specifies CASSLRGSSGANVLTF.

In nucleotides, the CDR3 is TGCGCCAGCAGCCAAGTTAATCGAGGGGGCTACACCTTC. Translation: CASSQVNRGGYTF. The J gene is TRBJ1-2, the V gene TRBV4-3; D unclear. The CDR3 sequence is 13 residues long. Germline CDR1 reads LGHNA; CDR2 reads YSLEER. Trimming left V 1 base short and J 8 bases short, with 11 bases between.

The chain is built from TRBV14 and TRBJ2-6, with TRBD1 as a possible D gene (6 bases). Germline V gene sequence: CDR1 SGHDN, CDR2 FVKESK. Trimming left V 4 bases short and J 5 bases short, with 12 bases between. The CDR3 runs 15 residues. The CDR3 DNA follows: TGTGCCAGCAGCCCTGGGGGCGTCTGGGCCAACGTCCTGACTTTC. It translates to CASSPGGVWANVLTF.

This rearrangement joins TRBV18 to TRBJ1-6; D possibly corresponds to TRBD1 (6 bases). Germline CDR1 KGHSH, CDR2 LQKENI. The germline V and J ends were trimmed by 1 base and 6 bases, with 13 bases remaining between them. This CDR3 comprises 16 residues. CDR3 in DNA: TGTGCCAGCTCACCACGGTCTCCAGGGGCTAATTCACCCCTCCACTTT. Its protein is CASSPRSPGANSPLHF.

The chain has TRBV4-3 and TRBJ2-7, with D perhaps TRBD2 (6 bases). Looked up from germline, CDR1 is LGHNA and CDR2 is YSLEER. The CDR3 loop spans 14 amino acids. Trimming pared 1 base from V and 7 bases from J, leaving 14 bases between. CDR3 nucleotides: TGCGCCAGCAGCCAAGTTGGCGGGACGGGGGAGCAGTACTTC. It encodes CASSQVGGTGEQYF.

This clone has a handful of counts. The DNA for the CDR3 is TGTGCCAGCAGTTTAACTCAGGGAAACATTCAGTACTTC. Its translation: CASSLTQGNIQYF. The J gene is TRBJ2-4, the V gene TRBV27, with D maybe TRBD1 (5 bases). Germline V gene sequence: CDR1 MNHEY, CDR2 SMNVEV (reference sequence). The CDR3 extends over 13 amino acids. V dropped 2 bases and J dropped 6 bases, with 8 bases sitting between them.

In this sample, this clone turned up once. The gene calls are TRBV6-6 and TRBJ2-7; D may be TRBD2 (5 bases). V lost 2 bases, J lost 4 bases, and 15 bases lay in between. Germline V lookup: CDR1 MNHNY, CDR2 SVGAGI (reference sequence). The CDR3 covers 15 residues. The CDR3, as DNA: TGTGCCAGCAGTTACGATCCCTCTAGCACTTACGAGCAGTACTTC. Protein sequence: CASSYDPSSTYEQYF.

The genes are TRBV7-9 and TRBJ1-4; 9 bases are shared with TRBD1. The CDR3 sequence is 15 residues long. V trimming: 4 bases; J trimming: 5 bases; junction bases outside the gene matches: 5. Germline V gives CDR1 SEHNR, CDR2 FQNEAQ (reference sequence). The CDR3 coding sequence is TGTGCCAGCAGCTGGGGGACAGGGAGAAATGAAAAACTGTTTTTT. It encodes CASSWGTGRNEKLFF.

V usage is TRBV5-1 and J usage is TRBJ2-1; D gene ambiguous. The CDR3 runs 17 residues. Per germline, CDR1 SGHRS and CDR2 YFSETQ. V was trimmed by 0 bases and J by 2 bases, leaving 15 bases between them. This CDR3 is CASSLADGPVPYNEQFF. The CDR3, as DNA: TGCGCCAGCAGCTTGGCCGATGGGCCGGTCCCCTACAATGAGCAGTTCTTC.

The V call is TRBV28, the J call TRBJ1-3; D unresolved. The ends were cut back, 4 bases at V and 1 base at J, with 14 bases in the middle. This CDR3 contains 16 residues. The germline CDR1 and CDR2 sequences are MDHEN and SYDVKM. The CDR3 here is CASSSPTPWSGNTIYF. The CDR3 DNA reads TGTGCCAGCAGTTCGCCGACACCCTGGTCTGGAAACACCATATATTTT.

V and J are TRBV29-1 and TRBJ2-5; 7 bases match TRBD1. The CDR3 runs to 15 residues. V was clipped by 4 bases and J by 4 bases; unmatched bases: 12. Germline V CDR1 and CDR2: SQVTM, ANQGSEA. This CDR3 is CSVGQGRRMGETQYF. CDR3 in DNA: TGCAGCGTTGGACAGGGTAGAAGGATGGGAGAGACCCAGTACTTC.

Only a few counts were recorded for this clone. A junction end diverges from the germline sequence, so it may reflect a read error. The chain recombines TRBV6-5 with TRBJ2-7; 7 bases map to TRBD1. Germline CDR1 is MNHEY and CDR2 is SVGAGI. The CDR3 extends over 15 amino acids. The CDR3 DNA sequence: TGTGCCAGCAGTTACTCGGCCAGGGGGTCCTCCGAGCAGTACTTC. Its protein is CASSYSARGSSEQYF.

The chain recombines TRBV27 with TRBJ1-5; D is possibly TRBD1 (6 bases). Trimming took off 3 bases at V and 1 base at J, with 10 bases between the two ends. The CDR3 sequence is 15 residues long. The germline V gene has CDR1 MNHEY and CDR2 SMNVEV (reference sequence). The CDR3, as DNA: TGTGCCAGCAGTTTTAGGGGGATAAGCAATCAGCCCCAGCATTTT. This gives the protein CASSFRGISNQPQHF.

V is TRBV5-4 and J is TRBJ2-3, with a weak D call TRBD1 (6 bases). Germline V gene lookup returns CDR1 SGHNT and CDR2 YYREEE (reference sequence). V was clipped by 4 bases and J by 2 bases, with 20 bases between them. CDR3 length equals 17 residues. CDR3 nucleotide sequence: TGTGCCAGCAGCAAGCCTGGACAGTTGACTATCACAGATACGCAGTATTTT. Its protein product is CASSKPGQLTITDTQYF. Variable domain in full (rest from reference TRBV5-4 and TRBJ2-3): ETGVTQSPTHLIKTRGQQVTLRCSSQSGHNTVSWYQQALGQGPQFIFQYYREEENGRGNFPPRFSGLQFPNYSSELNVNALELDDSALYLCASSKPGQLTITDTQYFGPGTRLTVL.

V and J are TRBV7-3 and TRBJ2-7; 10 nucleotides agree with TRBD1. Germline V gives CDR1 SGHTA, CDR2 FQGTGA. V dropped 0 bases and J dropped 5; count of bases not matched to a gene: 4. The CDR3 is made up of 15 amino acids. The CDR3 sequence: CASSLTLGQGNEQYF. The CDR3 DNA is TGTGCCAGCAGCTTAACGTTGGGACAGGGGAACGAGCAGTACTTC.

The rearrangement uses TRBV9 and TRBJ2-2, with 7 bases lining up with TRBD2. This CDR3 contains 15 residues. With 3 bases clipped from V and 3 bases from J, the junction kept 5 bases outside the gene matches. Germline CDR1 is SGDLS and CDR2 is YYNGEE. The CDR3 region has the DNA TGTGCCAGCAGCGCGACTGGGGGGGACACCGGGGAGCTGTTTTTT. Protein: CASSATGGDTGELFF.

The CDR3 DNA is TGTGCCAGCAGCTTAGTTCAGGGGGCGAACACTGAAGCTTTCTTT. It specifies CASSLVQGANTEAFF. The V gene is TRBV7-9, the J gene TRBJ1-1; 8 nucleotides line up with TRBD1. The CDR3 has 15 amino acids. CDR1 SEHNR and CDR2 FQNEAQ come from the germline V gene (reference sequence). Trimming took 1 base from V and 1 from J; bases not matched to a gene: 2.

The chain links TRBV6-5 to TRBJ1-2; no clear D gene. V was cut by 3 bases and J by 3 bases, with 8 bases left in between. Germline V lookup: CDR1 MNHEY, CDR2 SVGAGI. The CDR3 contains 13 residues. The CDR3 loop reads CASSYGQYYGYTF. The DNA of the CDR3 is TGTGCCAGCAGTTATGGGCAGTACTATGGCTACACCTTC.

The genes are TRBV20-1 and TRBJ1-1; possibly TRBD1 for D (5 bases). CDR3 length: 13 residues. CDR1 is DFQATT, CDR2 SNEGSKA, per germline (reference sequence). V was trimmed by 3 bases and J by 11 bases, leaving 19 bases between them. CDR3 nucleotide sequence: TGCAGTGCTAGTAGCCCAGGCAGGGTGGTCGCTTTCTTT. Encoded protein: CSASSPGRVVAFF.

The rearrangement joins TRBV11-3 to TRBJ2-7, with 8 bases that match TRBD1. The V and J ends lost 5 bases and 3 bases, in that order; junction bases with no gene match: 6. This CDR3 spans 14 amino acids. Looked up from germline, CDR1 is SGHNT and CDR2 is YENEEA. DNA for the CDR3: TGTGCCAGCAGCCCCGGGACAGGATACTACGAGCAGTACTTC. Translating gives CASSPGTGYYEQYF.

The rearrangement links TRBV30 to TRBJ1-2, with TRBD1 matching over 9 bases. J lost 7 bases, V lost 6 bases, and 9 bases had no gene match. The length of the CDR3 is 13 residues. CDR1 is GTSNPN and CDR2 is SVGIG in the germline V gene (reference sequence). The CDR3 sequence is CACRWDREGGYTF. CDR3 coding DNA: TGTGCCTGCCGGTGGGACAGGGAAGGTGGCTACACCTTC.

This chain uses TRBV27 with TRBJ2-7, with a weak D call TRBD1 (6 bases). Germline assignment: CDR1 MNHEY and CDR2 SMNVEV (reference sequence). Deletions cut 6 bases from V and 7 bases from J, with 22 bases between. This CDR3 contains 15 residues. In nucleotides, the CDR3 is TGTGCCAGCAGACGACAGGCGGTGGGGACGGGGGAGCAGTACTTC. As protein: CASRRQAVGTGEQYF.